The 25 T cell receptor beta chains below all came from one sample that was sequenced in a study of cytomegalovirus exposure and HLA in healthy donors. Sequencing was performed with immunoSEQ multiplex PCR; in TCRdb, only in-frame clones are kept and a portion is missing. The sample includes around 400,000 clones, 70% to 90% of them seen just once. Sequenced input: PBMCs. The receptor set was obtained from a woman between 18 and 30 years old in good health and CMV-seronegative.

The J gene is TRBJ2-1, the V gene TRBV27, with TRBD2 matching 9 bases. CDR1 is MNHEY, CDR2 SMNVEV, per germline (reference sequence). The ends lost 2 bases at V and 4 bases at J; junction bases unmatched: 9. The CDR3 totals 17 residues. The CDR3 is CASSLKWRREGYNEQFF. The DNA of the CDR3 is TGTGCCAGCAGTTTAAAATGGCGGCGGGAGGGTTACAATGAGCAGTTCTTC.

About this clone: This sample also contains other DNA sequences that code for the same CDR3. The DNA of the CDR3 is TGTGCCAGCAGTCTCAACAGCATGAACACTGAAGCTTTCTTT. Amino acid sequence: CASSLNSMNTEAFF. The V and J genes are TRBV27 and TRBJ1-1; no definite D call. V lost 5 bases and J 0 bases, leaving 10 bases between the germline ends. The germline V gene encodes CDR1 MNHEY and CDR2 SMNVEV (reference sequence). CDR3 length: 14 residues.

The V and J genes are TRBV4-2 and TRBJ2-5; possibly TRBD2 for D (5 bases). The germline V and J ends were trimmed by 0 bases and 2 bases, with 16 bases remaining between them. The germline CDR1 and CDR2 sequences are LGHNA and YNFKEQ. The CDR3 loop spans 17 amino acids. The CDR3 DNA reads TGTGCCAGCAGCCAAGATTTTTTGCGAGGGCCACAAGAGACCCAGTACTTC. This encodes CASSQDFLRGPQETQYF.

This sequence joins TRBV19 and TRBJ1-1; 10 bases align to TRBD1. Germline CDR1 and CDR2: LNHDA and SQIVND (reference sequence). The CDR3 is 13 residues long. V lost 8 bases, J lost 5 bases, and 5 bases stayed unmatched. CDR3 protein: CASGGQGRTEAFF. Here the CDR3 DNA reads TGTGCCAGTGGGGGACAGGGGAGGACTGAAGCTTTCTTT.

The chain links TRBV9 to TRBJ2-5; 15 bases align to TRBD2. V gave up 9 bases and J gave up 5 bases; unmatched junction bases: 8. The CDR3 extends over 15 amino acids. Germline V gives CDR1 SGDLS, CDR2 YYNGEE. The CDR3 DNA is TGTGCCACCGGACTAGCGGGAGGGCCTGGGGAGACCCAGTACTTC. It codes for CATGLAGGPGETQYF.

CDR3 coding DNA: TGTGCCAGCAGCGTCACAACAGGGGGCATTCGGAACTATGGCTACACCTTC. Encoded protein: CASSVTTGGIRNYGYTF. The chain links TRBV9 to TRBJ1-2; TRBD1 matches 9 bases. The CDR3 spans 17 residues. Germline lookup yields CDR1 SGDLS and CDR2 YYNGEE. J gave up 2 bases and V 2 bases, and 10 bases lay outside the gene matches.

This chain uses TRBV25-1 with TRBJ1-4, with 7 positions matching TRBD1. V was pared by 4 bases and J by 4 bases, with 6 bases of the junction left unmatched. Germline assignment: CDR1 MGHDK and CDR2 SYGVNS. The CDR3 covers 15 residues. Written as DNA, the CDR3 is TGTGCCAGCAGTGCCCGGACAGGCTATAATGAAAAACTGTTTTTT. Translation gives CASSARTGYNEKLFF.

This clone came up a few times. V usage is TRBV28 and J usage is TRBJ1-2; TRBD1 might be the D (5 bases). V dropped 6 bases and J dropped 3 bases, with 11 bases sitting between them. CDR3 length: 13 residues. The germline V gene has CDR1 MDHEN and CDR2 SYDVKM. CDR3 region: CASRATAYYGYTF. CDR3 nucleotide sequence: TGTGCCAGCAGAGCGACAGCTTACTATGGCTACACCTTC.

The chain couples TRBV6-1 to TRBJ1-2; possible D gene TRBD1, 6 bases. CDR1 is MNHNS, CDR2 SASEGT, per germline. The CDR3 has 13 amino acids. Trimming took 2 bases from V and 6 from J, leaving 10 bases between them. The CDR3, as DNA: TGTGCCAGCAGTGAACGGGGGGCGCATGGCTACACCTTC. Amino acid sequence: CASSERGAHGYTF.

This clone was detected only once. This rearrangement joins TRBV7-9 to TRBJ2-3; TRBD1 agrees at 8 bases. CDR3 length: 16 amino acids. V gave up 1 base and J gave up 2 bases; unmatched junction bases: 5. Germline CDR1 SEHNR, CDR2 FQNEAQ (reference sequence). CDR3 amino acids: CASSLGWDRNTDTQYF. The CDR3 nucleotides read TGTGCCAGCAGCTTAGGGTGGGACAGGAACACAGATACGCAGTATTTT.

This clone was seen more than once but under ten times. This chain uses TRBV7-9 with TRBJ2-7; 8 nucleotides align to TRBD1. Germline V lookup: CDR1 SEHNR, CDR2 FQNEAQ (reference sequence). V trimming: 6 bases; J trimming: 3 bases; junction bases outside the gene matches: 1. The CDR3 consists of 12 residues. CDR3 sequence reads: CASSTGGYEQYF. In DNA form, the CDR3 reads TGTGCCAGCAGTACAGGGGGCTACGAGCAGTACTTC.

V and J are TRBV2 and TRBJ2-2; 11 bases align to TRBD2. There are 16 residues in the CDR3. V lost 8 bases, J lost 2 bases, and 7 bases stayed unmatched. Germline V CDR1 and CDR2: SNHLY, FYNNEI. The DNA for the CDR3 is TGTGCCAGCTTATCCGGGACTAGCGGTAACACCGGGGAGCTGTTTTTT. Translated: CASLSGTSGNTGELFF. Full variable domain (missing parts from reference TRBV2 and TRBJ2-2): EPEVTQTPSHQVTQMGQEVILRCVPISNHLYFYWYRQILGQKVEFLVSFYNNEISEKSEIFDDQFSVERPDGSNFTLKIRSTKLEDSAMYFCASLSGTSGNTGELFFGEGSRLTVL.

This chain joins TRBV5-1 and TRBJ2-2; D perhaps matches TRBD2 (6 bases). V was clipped by 2 bases and J by 3 bases, with 8 bases between them. This CDR3 spans 14 amino acids. Germline V gene sequence: CDR1 SGHRS, CDR2 YFSETQ. CDR3 DNA: TGCGCCAGCAGCTTCGGGAGTTACACCGGGGAGCTGTTTTTT. It translates to CASSFGSYTGELFF. Combining the CDR3 with reference TRBV5-1 and TRBJ2-2 gives the whole variable domain KAGVTQTPRYLIKTRGQQVTLSCSPISGHRSVSWYQQTPGQGLQFLFEYFSETQRNKGNFPGRFSGRQFSNSRSEMNVSTLELGDSALYLCASSFGSYTGELFFGEGSRLTVL.

V usage is TRBV29-1 and J usage is TRBJ1-1; D is perhaps TRBD1 (5 bases). V lost 7 bases and J lost 11, with 23 bases in between. Germline V gene data show CDR1 as SQVTM and CDR2 as ANQGSEA. The CDR3 runs 13 residues. The CDR3 region has the DNA TGCAGCGCGCAGCAGGGTTTGGGTGGTGCGGCTTTCTTT. It specifies CSAQQGLGGAAFF. The complete variable domain, with remaining parts taken from reference TRBV29-1 and TRBJ1-1, reads SAVISQKPSRDICQRGTSLTIQCQVDSQVTMMFWYRQQPGQSLTLIATANQGSEATYESGFVIDKFPISRPNLTFSTLTVSNMSPEDSSIYLCSAQQGLGGAAFFGQGTRLTVV.

V and J are TRBV25-1 and TRBJ1-5; D is ambiguous. The CDR3 is made up of 14 amino acids. The V end was cut by 1 base, the J end by 2 bases, with 6 bases between. Germline V lookup: CDR1 MGHDK, CDR2 SYGVNS. The CDR3 region has the DNA TGTGCCAGCAGTGAATCTATAGGCAATCAGCCCCAGCATTTT. This gives the protein CASSESIGNQPQHF. The variable domain in full, completed from reference TRBV25-1 and TRBJ1-5, reads EADIYQTPRYLVIGTGKKITLECSQTMGHDKMYWYQQDPGMELHLIHYSYGVNSTEKGDLSSESTVSRIRTEHFPLTLESARPSHTSQYLCASSESIGNQPQHFGDGTRLSIL.

The chain uses TRBV21-1 and TRBJ2-7; the table's D call, TRBD1, has no DNA check behind it. TRBV21-1 represents a pseudogene. This CDR3 contains 14 residues. The CDR3 DNA sequence: TGTGCCAGCACCGGACAGGAGCCGTCCTACGAGCAGTACTTC. It codes for CASTGQEPSYEQYF.

The rearrangement joins TRBV11-2 to TRBJ2-7; TRBD1 agrees at 10 bases. The J segment lost 4 bases and the V segment lost 5 bases, leaving 8 bases of the junction unmatched. Germline V CDR1 and CDR2: SGHAT, FQNNGV. CDR3 length: 15 amino acids. For the CDR3, the DNA is TGTGCCAGCAGCCCGGCCGGGACAGGGGTTTACGAGCAGTACTTC. Protein product: CASSPAGTGVYEQYF.

The rearrangement uses TRBV27 and TRBJ2-5; TRBD2 matches at 13 bases. The germline gives CDR1 MNHEY, CDR2 SMNVEV (reference sequence). With 5 bases clipped from V and 2 bases from J, the junction kept 5 bases outside the gene matches. This CDR3 has 16 residues. The CDR3 coding sequence is TGTGCCAGCAGTCCCTGGACTAGCGGGGGTCAAGAGACCCAGTACTTC. Protein product: CASSPWTSGGQETQYF.

This clone showed up just a few times. Here the CDR3 DNA reads TGTGCCAGCACAGATCCGGGACAGGGGGTATCTGGCTACACCTTC. Its protein product is CASTDPGQGVSGYTF. This chain uses TRBV28 with TRBJ1-2, with 11 positions matching TRBD1. The CDR3 is made up of 15 amino acids. V lost 7 bases to trimming and J lost 7 bases; unmatched junction nucleotides: 11. Germline lookup yields CDR1 MDHEN and CDR2 SYDVKM.

DNA of the CDR3: TGTGCCAGCAGCCGGGCTAACTATGGCTACACCTTC. As protein: CASSRANYGYTF. The chain has TRBV5-8 and TRBJ1-2, with D uncertain. The germline V gene encodes CDR1 SGHTS and CDR2 YDEGEE. The CDR3 loop spans 12 amino acids. The germline V and J ends were trimmed by 4 bases and 0 bases, with 4 bases remaining between them.

This clone was observed once. The rearrangement links TRBV23-1 to TRBJ2-3; D not resolved. TRBV23-1 is an ORF for which the function is uncertain. Trimming took off 2 bases at V and 2 bases at J, with 11 bases between the two ends. The CDR3 is 15 amino acids. CDR3 region: CASSQRSLTTDTQYF. The CDR3 DNA is TGCGCCAGCAGTCAACGGTCCCTTACCACAGATACGCAGTATTTT.

In DNA, the CDR3 is TGTGCCAGCAGCCTAGGCGGGGGGCATTACACTGAAGCTTTCTTT. It encodes CASSLGGGHYTEAFF. The gene calls are TRBV28 and TRBJ1-1; D perhaps matches TRBD1 (6 bases). Looked up from germline, CDR1 is MDHEN and CDR2 is SYDVKM. There are 15 residues in the CDR3. The ends were cut back, 6 bases at V and 3 bases at J, with 17 bases in the middle.

This sequence joins TRBV2 and TRBJ1-1; D remains ambiguous. This CDR3 has 13 residues. CDR1 and CDR2 from the germline V gene are SNHLY and FYNNEI. Trimming pared 6 bases from V and 4 bases from J, leaving 12 bases between. The CDR3 coding sequence is TGTGCCAGCAGCGTCCGGAGCGGCACTGAAGCTTTCTTT. The encoded protein is CASSVRSGTEAFF.

The chain carries TRBV19 and TRBJ2-1; no firm D call. The germline CDR1 and CDR2 sequences are LNHDA and SQIVND (reference sequence). V lost 4 bases and J 8 bases, leaving 18 bases between the germline ends. The CDR3 is 15 amino acids. The CDR3 sequence: CASSTRWSGADEQFF. In DNA, the CDR3 is TGTGCCAGTAGTACCCGATGGTCCGGTGCGGATGAGCAGTTCTTC.

V and J are TRBV2 and TRBJ2-5, with D uncertain. CDR1 and CDR2 (germline): SNHLY, FYNNEI. The V gene lost 4 bases and the J gene lost 4 bases, with 7 bases spanning the gap. The CDR3 is 12 amino acids. CDR3 coding DNA: TGTGCCAGCAGTGCCGGTTCAGAGACCCAGTACTTC. Its protein product is CASSAGSETQYF.